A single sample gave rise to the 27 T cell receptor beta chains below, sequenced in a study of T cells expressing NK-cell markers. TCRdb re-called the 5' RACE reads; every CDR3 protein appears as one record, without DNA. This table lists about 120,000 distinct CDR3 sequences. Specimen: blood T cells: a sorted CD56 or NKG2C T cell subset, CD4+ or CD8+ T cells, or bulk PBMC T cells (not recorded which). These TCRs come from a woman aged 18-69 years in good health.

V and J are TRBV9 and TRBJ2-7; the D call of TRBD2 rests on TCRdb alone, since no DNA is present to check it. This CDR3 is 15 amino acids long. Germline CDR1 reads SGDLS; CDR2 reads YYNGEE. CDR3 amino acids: CASSPSASGTYEQYF.

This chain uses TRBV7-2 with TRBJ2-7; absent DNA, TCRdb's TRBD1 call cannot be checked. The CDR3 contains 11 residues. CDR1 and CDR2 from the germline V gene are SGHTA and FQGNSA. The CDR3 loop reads CATTGGYEQYF.

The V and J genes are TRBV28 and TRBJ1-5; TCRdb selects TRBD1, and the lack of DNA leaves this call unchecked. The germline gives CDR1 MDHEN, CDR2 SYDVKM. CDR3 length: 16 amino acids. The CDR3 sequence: CASSLETEYSNQPQHF.

The CDR3 loop reads CASSQTTEAFF. The rearrangement joins TRBV12-3 or TRBV12-4 to TRBJ1-1. This CDR3 is built from 11 residues.

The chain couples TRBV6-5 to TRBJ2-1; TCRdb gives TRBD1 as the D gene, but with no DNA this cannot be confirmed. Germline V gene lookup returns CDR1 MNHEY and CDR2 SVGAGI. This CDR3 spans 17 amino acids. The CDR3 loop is CASSYSLKRRSYNEQFF.

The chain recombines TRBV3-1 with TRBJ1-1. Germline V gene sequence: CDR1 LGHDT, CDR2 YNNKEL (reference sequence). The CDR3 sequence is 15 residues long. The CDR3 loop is CASSQEEGPNTEAFF. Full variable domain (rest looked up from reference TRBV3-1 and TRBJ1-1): DTAVSQTPKYLVTQMGNDKSIKCEQNLGHDTMYWYKQDSKKFLKIMFSYNNKELIINETVPNRFSPKSPDKAHLNLHINSLELGDSAVYFCASSQEEGPNTEAFFGQGTRLTVV.

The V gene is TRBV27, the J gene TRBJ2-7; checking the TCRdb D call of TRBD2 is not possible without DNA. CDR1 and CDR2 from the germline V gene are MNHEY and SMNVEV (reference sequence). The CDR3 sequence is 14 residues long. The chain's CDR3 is CASSGWDGGYEQYF.

This CDR3 is CATSTGTDLSPHGDTQYF. The V call is TRBV24-1, the J call TRBJ2-3; checking the TCRdb D call of TRBD1 is not possible without DNA. Germline V gene lookup returns CDR1 KGHDR and CDR2 SFDVKD. The CDR3 extends over 18 amino acids.

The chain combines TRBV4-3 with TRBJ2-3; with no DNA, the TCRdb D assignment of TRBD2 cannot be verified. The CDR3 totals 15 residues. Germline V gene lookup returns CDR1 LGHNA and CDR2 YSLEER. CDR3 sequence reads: CASNQDWGGADTQYF.

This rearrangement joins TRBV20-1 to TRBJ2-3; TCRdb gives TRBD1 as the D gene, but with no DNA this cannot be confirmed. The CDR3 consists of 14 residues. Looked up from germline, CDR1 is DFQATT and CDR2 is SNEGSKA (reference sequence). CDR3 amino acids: CSAFLGGRTDTQYF.

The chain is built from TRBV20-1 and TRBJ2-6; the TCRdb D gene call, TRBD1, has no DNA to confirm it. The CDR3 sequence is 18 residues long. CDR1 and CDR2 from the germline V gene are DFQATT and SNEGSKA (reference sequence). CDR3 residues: CSARATWTGESGANVLTF.

The CDR3 protein is CASSVGQSSTNEKLFF. This chain joins TRBV9 and TRBJ1-4. Germline values: CDR1 SGDLS, CDR2 YYNGEE. The CDR3 runs to 16 residues.

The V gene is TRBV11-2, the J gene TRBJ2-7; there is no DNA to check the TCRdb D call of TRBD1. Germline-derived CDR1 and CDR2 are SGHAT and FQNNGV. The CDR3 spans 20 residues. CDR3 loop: CASSLVGWDSNTLDPYEQYF.

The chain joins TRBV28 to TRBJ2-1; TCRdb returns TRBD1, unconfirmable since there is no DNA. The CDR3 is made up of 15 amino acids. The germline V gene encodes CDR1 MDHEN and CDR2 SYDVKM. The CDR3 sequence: CASSPVGAGLNEQFF. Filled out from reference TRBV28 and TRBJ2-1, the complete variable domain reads DVKVTQSSRYLVKRTGEKVFLECVQDMDHENMFWYRQDPGLGLRLIYFSYDVKMKEKGDIPEGYSVSREKKERFSLILESASTNQTSMYLCASSPVGAGLNEQFFGPGTRLTVL.

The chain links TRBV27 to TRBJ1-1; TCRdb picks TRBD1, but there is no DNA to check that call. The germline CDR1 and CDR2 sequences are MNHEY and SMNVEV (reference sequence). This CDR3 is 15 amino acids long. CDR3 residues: CASSQLGQVNTEAFF.

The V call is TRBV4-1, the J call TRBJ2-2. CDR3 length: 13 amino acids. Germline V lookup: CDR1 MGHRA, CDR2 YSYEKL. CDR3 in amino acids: CASSQDRTGELFF.

CDR3 sequence: CASSWGTNTEAFF. V is TRBV5-5 and J is TRBJ1-1; the TCRdb D gene call, TRBD1, has no DNA to confirm it. Germline CDR1 reads SGHKS; CDR2 reads YYEKEE (reference sequence). The CDR3 length is 13 residues. Based on the CDR3 plus reference TRBV5-5 and TRBJ1-1, the full variable domain is DAGVTQSPTHLIKTRGQQVTLRCSPISGHKSVSWYQQVLGQGPQFIFQYYEKEERGRGNFPDRFSARQFPNYSSELNVNALLLGDSALYLCASSWGTNTEAFFGQGTRLTVV.

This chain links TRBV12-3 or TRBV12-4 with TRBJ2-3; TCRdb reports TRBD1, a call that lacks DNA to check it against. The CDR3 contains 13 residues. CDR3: CASRDGHTDTQYF.

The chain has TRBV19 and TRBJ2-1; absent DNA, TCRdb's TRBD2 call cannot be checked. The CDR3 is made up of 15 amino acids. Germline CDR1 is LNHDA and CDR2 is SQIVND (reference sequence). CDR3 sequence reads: CASSIGLAGHNEQFF.

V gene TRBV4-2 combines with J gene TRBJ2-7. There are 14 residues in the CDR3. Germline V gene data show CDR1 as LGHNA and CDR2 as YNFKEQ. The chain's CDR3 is CASSPGGSAYEQYF.

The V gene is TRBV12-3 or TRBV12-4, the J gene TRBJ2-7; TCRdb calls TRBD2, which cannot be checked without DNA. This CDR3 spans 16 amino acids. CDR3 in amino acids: CASSPGLAGRSYEQYF.

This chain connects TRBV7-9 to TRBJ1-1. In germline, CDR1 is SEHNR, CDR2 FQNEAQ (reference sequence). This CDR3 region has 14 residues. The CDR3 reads CASSLSGENTEAFF.

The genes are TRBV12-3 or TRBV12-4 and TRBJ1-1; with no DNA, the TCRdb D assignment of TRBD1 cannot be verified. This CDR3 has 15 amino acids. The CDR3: CASSPGQGPGSEAFF.

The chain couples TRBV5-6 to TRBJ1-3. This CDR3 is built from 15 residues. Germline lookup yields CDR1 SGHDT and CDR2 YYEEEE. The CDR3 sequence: CASSRASGAGNTIYF. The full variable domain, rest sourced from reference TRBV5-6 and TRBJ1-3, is DAGVTQSPTHLIKTRGQQVTLRCSPKSGHDTVSWYQQALGQGPQFIFQYYEEEERQRGNFPDRFSGHQFPNYSSELNVNALLLGDSALYLCASSRASGAGNTIYFGEGSWLTVV.

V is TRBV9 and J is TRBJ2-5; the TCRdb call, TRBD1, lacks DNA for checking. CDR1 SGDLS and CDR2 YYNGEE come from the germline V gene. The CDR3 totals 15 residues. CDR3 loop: CASSAPNGGQETQYF.

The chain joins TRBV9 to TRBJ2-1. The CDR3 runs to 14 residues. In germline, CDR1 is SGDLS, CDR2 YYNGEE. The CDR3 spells CASSQDTFYNEQFF. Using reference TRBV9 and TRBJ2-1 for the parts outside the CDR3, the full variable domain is DSGVTQTPKHLITATGQRVTLRCSPRSGDLSVYWYQQSLDQGLQFLIQYYNGEERAKGNILERFSAQQFPDLHSELNLSSLELGDSALYFCASSQDTFYNEQFFGPGTRLTVL.

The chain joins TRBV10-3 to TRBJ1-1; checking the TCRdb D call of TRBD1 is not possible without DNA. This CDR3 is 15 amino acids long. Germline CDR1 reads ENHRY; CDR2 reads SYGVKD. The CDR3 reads CAISESTVGVTEAFF.